This TCR beta chain was recovered during a study of radiotherapy plus CTLA-4 blockade in lung cancer (dated by TCRdb to the late 2010s). Concerning the study at large: Objective responses occurred in 18% of enrolled patients, and approximately 34% achieved disease control. Points the paper makes about the study in general: TCR clones derived from tumors expanded in peripheral blood after treatment with radiotherapy and ipilimumab. The strongest predictors of response, as reported, were early dynamic changes in blood T cell clones along with a rise in serum interferon-beta after radiation.

Note on this clone: What this receptor recognizes is not known. No per-base quality is available; no much larger clone lies one base away.

Library generation was performed with the immunoSEQ multiplex PCR assay. TCRdb mirrors the immuneACCESS table, restricted to in-frame sequences. Some clones are absent from its copies; in checked studies, under half trace to an unresolved V gene, and the reason for the others is unknown. The sample has 40,000 to 50,000 clones on record, 73% of them singletons. The ten largest clonotypes hold around 3.3% of the sample. CDR3 length: 16 amino acids, cysteine to phenylalanine. The kept DNA is CDR3 alone, 48 bases in frame from the first base. CDR1 is given as MNHNY and CDR2 as SVGAGI, both from the germline V gene (reference sequence). V is cut back by 4 bases and J by 9 bases, with 15 bases in the junction unmatched. The study evaluated CTLA-4 blockade (ipilimumab) given together with focal radiation therapy in patients who had chemo-refractory metastatic non-small-cell lung cancer.

This receptor was obtained from a human donor with non-small cell lung cancer who had a complete response to radiotherapy plus ipilimumab. The sequence joins TRBV6-6 to TRBJ2-1; 7 bases in the middle match TRBD1. The material sequenced was peripheral blood, taken from a patient treated with radiotherapy plus ipilimumab. The sequenced DNA: TGTGCCAGCAGTTTAGTACGAATACAGGGGAAGGGTGAGCAGTTCTTC. This is translated as CASSLVRIQGKGEQFF.